This T cell receptor (beta chain) was sequenced for a study of cytomegalovirus exposure and HLA in healthy donors. Study overall: The Caucasian-associated ancestry cluster held more than 80% of around 380 genotyped donors.

Germline CDR1 reads SGDLS; CDR2 reads YYNGEE. CDR3 size: 16 residues. Trimming cost V 0 bases and J 3 bases, with 16 bases left between them. It was with 60 Vbeta and 13 Jbeta primers that the PCR ran. Methods used by the authors: Counted up in a later analysis, unique TCR beta chains came to some 82 million, with around 10 million shared. Sequencing was performed with immunoSEQ multiplex PCR; in TCRdb, only in-frame clones are kept and a portion is missing. V and J calls and clone size come straight from that table; D and trimming were deduced from the DNA. The sample holds about 160,000 clones, approximately 82% seen once.

V is TRBV9 and J is TRBJ2-7, with D perhaps TRBD1 (6 bases). This clonotype was obtained from a male donor in good health and CMV-seronegative. Sequencing input: PBMCs. The CDR3 DNA sequence: TGTGCCAGCAGCGTAGCCGTGGGGGCAGGAATCTACGAGCAGTACTTC. As protein: CASSVAVGAGIYEQYF.